This TCR beta chain is drawn from a study of cytomegalovirus exposure and HLA in healthy donors. The study, taken as a whole, reports: Presence/absence analyses rested on an assumption that sequencing depth was roughly uniform across donors. In a later analysis, productive TCRs from donors in an Asian-associated ancestry cluster reportedly carried fewer N-insertions than the cohort mean.

This CDR3 is built from 16 residues. The J segment lost 4 bases and the V segment lost 5 bases, leaving 8 bases of the junction unmatched. Germline CDR1 is MDHEN and CDR2 is SYDVKM. Primers: 60 Vbeta forward and 13 Jbeta reverse. Profiled with immunoSEQ multiplex PCR; TCRdb holds only in-frame clones, not every one. This sample contains about 130,000 clones. A remark on this clone: Antigen specificity is unknown.

What was sequenced was PBMCs. This chain connects TRBV28 to TRBJ2-2; 9 nucleotides line up with TRBD1. The sequence was collected from a woman aged 60-75 years in good health and CMV-seronegative. CDR3 region: CASSAYRGLGTGELFF. CDR3 in DNA: TGTGCCAGCAGTGCCTACAGGGGGCTGGGCACCGGGGAGCTGTTTTTT. Looking up the rest from reference TRBV28 and TRBJ2-2 gives the full variable domain: DVKVTQSSRYLVKRTGEKVFLECVQDMDHENMFWYRQDPGLGLRLIYFSYDVKMKEKGDIPEGYSVSREKKERFSLILESASTNQTSMYLCASSAYRGLGTGELFFGEGSRLTVL.